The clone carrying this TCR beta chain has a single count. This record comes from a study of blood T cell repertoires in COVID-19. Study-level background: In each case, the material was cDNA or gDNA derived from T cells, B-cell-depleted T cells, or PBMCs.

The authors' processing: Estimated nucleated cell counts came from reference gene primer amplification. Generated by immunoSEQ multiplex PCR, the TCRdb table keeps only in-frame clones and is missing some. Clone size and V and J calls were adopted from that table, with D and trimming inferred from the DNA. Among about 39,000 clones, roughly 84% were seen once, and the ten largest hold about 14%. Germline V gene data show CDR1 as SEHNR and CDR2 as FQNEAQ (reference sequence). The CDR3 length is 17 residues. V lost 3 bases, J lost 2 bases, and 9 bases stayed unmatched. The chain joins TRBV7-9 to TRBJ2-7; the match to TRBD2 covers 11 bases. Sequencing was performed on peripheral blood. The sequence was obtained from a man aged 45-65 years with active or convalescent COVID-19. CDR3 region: CASSFSPLAGGTYEQYF. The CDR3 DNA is TGTGCCAGCAGCTTTTCCCCCCTAGCGGGGGGAACCTACGAGCAGTACTTC. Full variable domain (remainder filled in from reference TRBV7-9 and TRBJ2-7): DTGVSQNPRHKITKRGQNVTFRCDPISEHNRLYWYRQTLGQGPEFLTYFQNEAQLEKSRLLSDRFSAERPKGSFSTLEIQRTEQGDSAMYLCASSFSPLAGGTYEQYFGPGTRLTVT.